This T cell receptor beta chain was sequenced in a study of control samples from healthy donors and cancer patients. Trimming shortened V by 2 bases and J by 5 bases, and 12 bases separated the two germline ends. Germline CDR1 and CDR2: KGHSH and LQKENI. The CDR3 has 14 amino acids. Assay used: immunoSEQ multiplex PCR; TCRdb lists only in-frame clones, some missing. The sample holds 95,000 to 120,000 clones, approximately 84% seen once. The chain uses TRBV18 and TRBJ1-2; the D gene is possibly TRBD1 (5 bases). The clonotype comes from a man younger than 30 in good health. Sequencing input: blood. CDR3 DNA: TGTGCCAGCTCACCATCAGGGCAGGCTTATGGCTACACCTTC. Translated, it gives CASSPSGQAYGYTF.